This T cell receptor (beta chain) came from a study of cytomegalovirus exposure and HLA in healthy donors. Study overall: An earlier analysis found around 100 million unique TCR beta sequences from 150 million to 200 million T cells.

About this clone: Its target is unknown.

General observations from the study: Donors were assumed by presence/absence analyses to have roughly uniform sequencing depth. Previous analysis showed most TCR beta V segments were productive about 87% or about 30% of the time.

60 Vbeta and 13 Jbeta primers were used in PCR. Authors' data handling: As a later analysis found, there were 60 million to 90 million unique TCR beta chains, of which roughly 11 million were shared. TCRdb keeps only in-frame clones here, not all; method: immunoSEQ multiplex PCR. D and trimming come from the DNA, and the V and J calls and clone size come from that table. The top ten hold approximately 5% of the sample, which has over 100,000 clones, around 80% seen once. The source of this sequence is a woman between 18 and 29 years old in good health and CMV-seropositive. The sample consisted of PBMCs.

The DNA for the CDR3 is TGCGCCAGCCGGGCCCCACTTGGACTAGAGCGAGTAATTGGGGAGCTGTTTTTT. Protein product: CASRAPLGLERVIGELFF. The V call is TRBV5-1, the J call TRBJ2-2, with 7 bases matching TRBD2. The CDR3 contains 18 residues. V lost 7 bases, J lost 8 bases, and 23 bases stayed unmatched. Per germline, CDR1 SGHRS and CDR2 YFSETQ.